The sequence of this TCR beta chain was determined in a study of T cells in Graves' hyperthyroidism and ophthalmopathy. The CDR3 is 16 residues long. Looked up from germline, CDR1 is SEHNR and CDR2 is FQNEAQ (reference sequence). Trimming pared 5 bases from V and 10 bases from J, leaving 25 bases between. TCR beta CDR3 regions were amplified from RNA. In the first-round RT-PCR of the TCR CDR3, the HTBI primer set was used. Via MiXCR, TCRdb re-called the multiplex PCR reads, giving one row per CDR3 protein. This table holds hundreds of thousands of distinct CDR3 sequences, roughly 25% found once. Sequences were obtained from blood. The sequence was obtained from a man aged 45 to 65 with Graves' hyperthyroidism. The chain links TRBV7-9 to TRBJ2-3, with D tentatively TRBD2 (5 bases). CDR3 amino acids: CASSRGQARRISAQYF. The DNA of the CDR3 is TGTGCCAGCAGCCGCGGGCAGGCGAGGCGCATATCGGCGCAGTATTTT.